This TCR beta chain was identified in a study of OX40 agonist ivuxolimab in advanced cancers. Study-wide context: Participants could have had prior anti-PD-1, anti-PD-L1 or anti-CTLA-4 therapy, and 40% had some.

The CDR3 is made up of 15 amino acids. Between the trimmed V and J ends, which lost 1 base and 3 bases, there was a span of 10 bases. Germline-derived CDR1 and CDR2 are LNHDA and SQIVND (reference sequence). Assay: immunoSEQ multiplex PCR; the TCRdb copy retains only in-frame clones and omits some. The sample includes 65,000 to 95,000 clones, over 70% of them seen just once. V is TRBV19 and J is TRBJ2-4; the D gene could be TRBD1 or TRBD2 (5 bases each). This receptor was obtained from an adult with an advanced solid tumor such as melanoma, head and neck, liver or kidney cancer. Sequencing used CD4+ or CD8+ T cells sorted from blood, obtained in a trial of the OX40 agonist ivuxolimab. The CDR3 coding sequence is TGTGCCAGTAGTATAGGAGCAGGGAGCAAAAACATTCAGTACTTC. Amino acid sequence: CASSIGAGSKNIQYF.